This TCR beta chain was retrieved from a study of blood T cell repertoires in COVID-19. V was clipped by 2 bases and J by 9 bases; unmatched bases: 14. This CDR3 region has 17 residues. Germline CDR1 KGHSH, CDR2 LQKENI. The study drew participants aged about 18 to 95 years from under 30 US areas. Each participant's cohort was designated according to participant-reported clinical history. The study counted Cohort 3 donors as recovered given two negative PCRs, clearance, or symptom resolution. As handled by the study authors: Counts of nucleated cells, estimated from reference gene primer amplification, were obtained. The table came from immunoSEQ multiplex PCR; TCRdb's copy has only in-frame clones and leaves some out. The DNA gave D and trimming, while V, J and clone size come from that table. The sample holds 200,000 to 250,000 clones, less than 85% seen once.

The chain recombines TRBV18 with TRBJ2-7; 12 bases map to TRBD1. Sequencing was carried out using PBMCs or T cells enriched from blood (not recorded which). This receptor was taken from a man aged 35-49 years who had recovered from COVID-19. The CDR3 DNA reads TGTGCCAGCTCACCATTCTCGGGGACAGGGGGCTCCCAAGGGCAGTACTTC. Amino acids: CASSPFSGTGGSQGQYF.